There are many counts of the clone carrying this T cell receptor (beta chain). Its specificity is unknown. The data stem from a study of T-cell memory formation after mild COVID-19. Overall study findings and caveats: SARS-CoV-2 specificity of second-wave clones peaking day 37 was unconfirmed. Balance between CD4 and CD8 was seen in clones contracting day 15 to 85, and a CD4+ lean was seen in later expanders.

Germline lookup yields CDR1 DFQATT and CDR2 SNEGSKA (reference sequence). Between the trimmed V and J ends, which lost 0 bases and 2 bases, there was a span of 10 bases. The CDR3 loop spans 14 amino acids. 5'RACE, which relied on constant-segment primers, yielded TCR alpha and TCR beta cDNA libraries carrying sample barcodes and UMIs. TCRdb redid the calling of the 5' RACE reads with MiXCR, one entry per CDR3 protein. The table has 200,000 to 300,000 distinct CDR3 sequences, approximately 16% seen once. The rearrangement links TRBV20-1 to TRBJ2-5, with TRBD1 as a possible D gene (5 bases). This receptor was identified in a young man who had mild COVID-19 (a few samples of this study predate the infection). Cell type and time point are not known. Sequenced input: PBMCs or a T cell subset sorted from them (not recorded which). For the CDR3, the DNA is TGCAGTGCTAGAGACCCCAGGGAACAAGAGACCCAGTACTTC. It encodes CSARDPREQETQYF.